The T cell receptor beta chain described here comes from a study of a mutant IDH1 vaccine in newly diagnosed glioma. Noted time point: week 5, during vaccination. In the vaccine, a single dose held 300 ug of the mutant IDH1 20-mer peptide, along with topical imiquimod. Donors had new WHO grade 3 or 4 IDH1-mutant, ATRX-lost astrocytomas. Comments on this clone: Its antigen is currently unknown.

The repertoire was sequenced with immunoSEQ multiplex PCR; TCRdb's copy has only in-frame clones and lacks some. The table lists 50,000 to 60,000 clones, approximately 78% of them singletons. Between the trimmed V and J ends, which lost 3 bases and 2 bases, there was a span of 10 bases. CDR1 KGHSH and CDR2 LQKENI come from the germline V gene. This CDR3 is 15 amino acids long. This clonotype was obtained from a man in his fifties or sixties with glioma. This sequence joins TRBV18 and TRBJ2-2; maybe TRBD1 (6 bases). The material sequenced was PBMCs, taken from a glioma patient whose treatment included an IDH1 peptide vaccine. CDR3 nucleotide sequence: TGTGCCAGCTCACCCGGGACATCAAACACCGGGGAGCTGTTTTTT. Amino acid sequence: CASSPGTSNTGELFF.